A single T cell receptor (beta chain) is shown here with its context. This specimen comes from a study of blood T cell repertoires in COVID-19. In the study overall: There were acute and convalescent COVID-19 samples, and they came from the United States, Italy and Spain.

How the authors handled the data: For nucleated cells, counts were estimated from reference gene primer amplification. Here immunoSEQ multiplex PCR was the method, and the copy in TCRdb shows in-frame clones only, minus some. V, J and clone size are taken as reported in that table, and D and trimming were inferred from the DNA itself. The sample shows about 370,000 clones, around 92% of them seen only once. The sample taken for sequencing was peripheral blood. This clonotype was obtained from a woman between 25 and 40 years old with COVID-19, enrolled during active disease.

The chain's CDR3 is CASSQGHVAGGNSPLHF. CDR3 nucleotide sequence: TGTGCCAGCAGCCAGGGCCACGTCGCGGGGGGCAATTCACCCCTCCACTTT. The chain employs TRBV27 and TRBJ1-6; D possibly corresponds to TRBD1 (6 bases). Deletions cut 6 bases from V and 7 bases from J, with 22 bases between. Germline V gene data show CDR1 as MNHEY and CDR2 as SMNVEV (reference sequence). This CDR3 is 17 amino acids long.